Listed here are 20 T cell receptor beta chains from one sample, sequenced in a study of cytomegalovirus exposure and HLA in healthy donors. With 60 Vbeta and 13 Jbeta primers, the PCR was carried out. Sequencing used immunoSEQ multiplex PCR; TCRdb keeps in-frame clones, though not all of them. The repertoire table contains just over 150,000 clones. The sequenced sample consisted of PBMCs. Source of these receptors: a man younger than 45 in good health and CMV-seronegative.

The chain couples TRBV14 to TRBJ2-1; the match to TRBD2 covers 10 bases. After removal of 0 bases from V and 4 bases from J, the junction contained 6 bases not matched to a gene. Germline V gene data show CDR1 as SGHDN and CDR2 as FVKESK. The CDR3 covers 17 residues. The CDR3, as DNA: TGTGCCAGCAGCCAAGATGAGACGGGACTAGCGTACAATGAGCAGTTCTTC. Amino acids: CASSQDETGLAYNEQFF.

J is TRBJ2-1 and V is TRBV19; unclear D gene. V was pared by 5 bases and J by 1 base, with 15 bases between. The CDR3 is 16 amino acids. The germline V gene has CDR1 LNHDA and CDR2 SQIVND (reference sequence). This chain's CDR3 is CASSALAATSYNEQFF. The CDR3 DNA reads as TGTGCCAGTAGTGCATTAGCAGCCACTTCCTACAATGAGCAGTTCTTC.

The chain uses TRBV27 and TRBJ2-2, with 7 positions matching TRBD2. The CDR3 has 15 residues. After removal of 7 bases from V and 7 bases from J, the junction contained 12 bases not matched to a gene. Germline CDR1 is MNHEY and CDR2 is SMNVEV (reference sequence). In DNA, the CDR3 is TGTGCCAGCAAGGCGGGAGTTGTTTCTATCGGGGAGCTGTTTTTT. Amino acid sequence: CASKAGVVSIGELFF.

The CDR3 DNA sequence: TGTGCCAGCAGTAAGCTCAGGGGGCTCAGCAATCAGCCCCAGCATTTT. Translating it yields CASSKLRGLSNQPQHF. V is TRBV28 and J is TRBJ1-5; 8 bases are shared with TRBD1. Germline loops: CDR1 MDHEN, CDR2 SYDVKM. This CDR3 has 16 residues. The V and J ends lost 5 bases and 1 base, in that order; junction bases with no gene match: 7. The complete variable domain, with remaining parts taken from reference TRBV28 and TRBJ1-5, reads DVKVTQSSRYLVKRTGEKVFLECVQDMDHENMFWYRQDPGLGLRLIYFSYDVKMKEKGDIPEGYSVSREKKERFSLILESASTNQTSMYLCASSKLRGLSNQPQHFGDGTRLSIL.

The chain joins TRBV7-8 to TRBJ2-2; no definite D call. The ends were cut back, 1 base at V and 4 bases at J, with 10 bases in the middle. Germline CDR1 SGHVS, CDR2 FQNEAQ. The CDR3 loop spans 15 amino acids. CDR3 residues: CASSLVGVGTGELFF. CDR3 in DNA: TGTGCCAGCAGCTTAGTAGGAGTGGGCACCGGGGAGCTGTTTTTT.

The gene calls are TRBV27 and TRBJ1-2; 9 bases are shared with TRBD1. The CDR3 has 14 residues. With V trimmed by 4 bases and J by 6 bases, 6 bases remained unmatched. Germline V gives CDR1 MNHEY, CDR2 SMNVEV (reference sequence). This CDR3 reads CASSSTGGADGYTF. In DNA, the CDR3 is TGTGCCAGCAGTTCCACAGGGGGCGCGGATGGCTACACCTTC.

V gene TRBV11-2 combines with J gene TRBJ1-1; 8 bases map to TRBD1. From germline, CDR1 is SGHAT and CDR2 FQNNGV. After removal of 5 bases from V and 6 bases from J, the junction contained 5 bases not matched to a gene. The CDR3 length is 13 residues. CDR3 coding DNA: TGTGCCAGCAGCCCTCGGGGACAGGCTGAAGCTTTCTTT. Protein product: CASSPRGQAEAFF.

In DNA, the CDR3 is TGCGCCAGCAGCGAGTTTGAGGGGGTAATTTACGAGCAGTACTTC. It translates to CASSEFEGVIYEQYF. The V gene is TRBV4-3, the J gene TRBJ2-7; possibly TRBD1 for D (6 bases). Trimming took off 5 bases at V and 4 bases at J, with 18 bases between the two ends. The CDR3 extends over 15 amino acids. The germline CDR1 and CDR2 sequences are LGHNA and YSLEER.

This rearrangement joins TRBV11-3 to TRBJ2-3; no reliable D call. V lost 1 base and J lost 3, with 11 bases in between. Germline V CDR1 and CDR2: SGHNT, YENEEA. This CDR3 has 15 residues. CDR3 amino acids: CASSLGRVETDTQYF. CDR3 nucleotides: TGTGCCAGCAGCTTAGGACGGGTGGAGACAGATACGCAGTATTTT.

This chain connects TRBV7-9 to TRBJ2-7; 9 positions match TRBD2. Germline assignment: CDR1 SEHNR and CDR2 FQNEAQ (reference sequence). V dropped 4 bases and J dropped 5; count of bases not matched to a gene: 0. CDR3 length equals 12 residues. CDR3 sequence: CASSSSGNEQYF. DNA of the CDR3: TGTGCCAGCAGCTCTAGCGGGAACGAGCAGTACTTC.

This chain joins TRBV9 and TRBJ2-3; no clear D gene. The CDR3 contains 13 residues. V was trimmed by 0 bases and J by 9 bases, leaving 11 bases between them. The germline gives CDR1 SGDLS, CDR2 YYNGEE. Here the CDR3 DNA reads TGTGCCAGCAGCGTAGCTCCCCAGCGAACGCAGTATTTT. It codes for CASSVAPQRTQYF.

This rearrangement joins TRBV7-2 to TRBJ2-6, with 8 positions matching TRBD2. The CDR3 contains 17 residues. Germline trimming cut 3 bases from V and 3 bases from J; bases unmatched to any gene: 7. CDR1 SGHTA and CDR2 FQGNSA come from the germline V gene. The CDR3 DNA sequence: TGTGCCAGCAGCTTCCCCGCGGGGGGCTATGGGGCCAACGTCCTGACTTTC. It translates to CASSFPAGGYGANVLTF.

The chain combines TRBV2 with TRBJ1-4; D gene uncertain. Germline V gene sequence: CDR1 SNHLY, CDR2 FYNNEI. V was cut by 8 bases and J by 8 bases, with 15 bases left in between. This CDR3 is built from 13 residues. The CDR3 is CASEGWPGEKLFF. The CDR3, as DNA: TGTGCCAGCGAAGGGTGGCCGGGGGAAAAACTGTTTTTT.

The rearrangement links TRBV7-8 to TRBJ2-1; 7 bases agree with TRBD2. This CDR3 contains 15 residues. Germline CDR1 reads SGHVS; CDR2 reads FQNEAQ. With 4 bases clipped from V and 0 bases from J, the junction kept 3 bases outside the gene matches. The CDR3 region has the DNA TGTGCCAGCAGCTGGGGACTAAACTCCTACAATGAGCAGTTCTTC. Translation gives CASSWGLNSYNEQFF.

The CDR3 reads CASSSSGTGNNEQFF. In nucleotides, the CDR3 is TGTGCCAGCAGCTCATCCGGGACAGGTAACAATGAGCAGTTCTTC. The rearrangement links TRBV7-8 to TRBJ2-1, with 8 bases fitting TRBD1. Germline lookup yields CDR1 SGHVS and CDR2 FQNEAQ. The J segment lost 5 bases and the V segment lost 4 bases, leaving 7 bases of the junction unmatched. The CDR3 is 15 amino acids. The full variable domain, rest sourced from reference TRBV7-8 and TRBJ2-1, is GAGVSQSPRYKVAKRGQDVALRCDPISGHVSLFWYQQALGQGPEFLTYFQNEAQLDKSGLPSDRFFAERPEGSVSTLKIQRTQQEDSAVYLCASSSSGTGNNEQFFGPGTRLTVL.

V is TRBV30 and J is TRBJ2-7; D perhaps matches TRBD2 (5 bases). The V end was cut by 5 bases, the J end by 7 bases, with 12 bases between. Germline CDR1 reads GTSNPN; CDR2 reads SVGIG (reference sequence). CDR3 length: 11 amino acids. The CDR3: CAWGRQREQYF. The CDR3, as DNA: TGTGCCTGGGGCCGTCAGCGGGAGCAGTACTTC.

The rearrangement uses TRBV6-5 and TRBJ2-2, with TRBD2 as a possible D gene (5 bases). The CDR3 is 16 residues long. Germline V gene sequence: CDR1 MNHEY, CDR2 SVGAGI. V was clipped by 0 bases and J by 1 base, with 9 bases between them. As DNA, the CDR3 is TGTGCCAGCAGTTACTCAACGGGATTGAACACCGGGGAGCTGTTTTTT. Translation gives CASSYSTGLNTGELFF.

The V gene is TRBV7-2, the J gene TRBJ2-7; TRBD1 matches 9 bases. Germline assignment: CDR1 SGHTA and CDR2 FQGNSA. The CDR3 length is 15 residues. The ends lost 5 bases at V and 3 bases at J; junction bases unmatched: 8. The CDR3 bases are TGTGCCAGCAGCCTTTCCGGGACAGGGATCTACGAGCAGTACTTC. It translates to CASSLSGTGIYEQYF.

This chain connects TRBV4-1 to TRBJ2-7; 9 positions match TRBD1. This CDR3 spans 16 amino acids. The V gene's germline CDR1 is MGHRA and CDR2 YSYEKL. V dropped 3 bases and J dropped 3; count of bases not matched to a gene: 9. The CDR3: CASSQRAQGAIYEQYF. In nucleotides, the CDR3 is TGCGCCAGCAGCCAGCGGGCACAGGGGGCAATCTACGAGCAGTACTTC.

This chain uses TRBV9 with TRBJ2-2, with D maybe TRBD1 (5 bases). This CDR3 has 16 residues. The ends were cut back, 5 bases at V and 2 bases at J, with 16 bases in the middle. CDR1 and CDR2 (germline): SGDLS, YYNGEE. The chain's CDR3 is CASRESTGQNTGELFF. CDR3 DNA: TGTGCCAGCAGGGAGTCAACTGGACAAAACACCGGGGAGCTGTTTTTT.